Shown below are 30 T cell receptor beta chains from a single sample sequenced in a study of blood T cells in healthy people across ages. A second PCR, run for roughly 7 to 11 cycles, used a sample-barcoded 5' primer plus a J-beta primer mix. TCRdb re-analysed the 5' RACE reads in MiXCR, keeping a single row per CDR3 protein. The sample records about 1.4 million distinct CDR3 sequences, around 59% being singletons. Sequences were obtained from blood. The receptors shown here come from a man younger than 35 in good health.

The chain uses TRBV5-1 and TRBJ2-3; possible D gene TRBD2, 5 bases. The CDR3 consists of 18 residues. Germline V gene data show CDR1 as SGHRS and CDR2 as YFSETQ. Trimming left V 0 bases short and J 0 bases short, with 17 bases between. The CDR3 coding sequence is TGCGCCAGCAGCTTGGCCCACGTGGAGGCGCTTAGCACAGATACGCAGTATTTT. It codes for CASSLAHVEALSTDTQYF.

In this sample, this clonotype turned up a few times. This chain uses TRBV4-2 with TRBJ1-2; D unresolved. Germline V lookup: CDR1 LGHNA, CDR2 YNFKEQ. The CDR3 is 16 residues long. V was shortened by 0 bases and J by 5 bases, with 16 bases between the two germline ends. The CDR3 DNA sequence: TGTGCCAGCAGCCAAGATCTGCCGGGTCTGGTTTATGGCTACACCTTC. Translated: CASSQDLPGLVYGYTF.

The CDR3 DNA follows: TGTGCCAGCAGAGGTCCTCCGTACAATGAGCAGTTCTTC. Encoded protein: CASRGPPYNEQFF. The chain employs TRBV5-4 and TRBJ2-1; D gene unclear. V gave up 5 bases and J gave up 4 bases, with 10 bases separating them. The CDR3 sequence is 13 residues long. Germline CDR1 reads SGHNT; CDR2 reads YYREEE (reference sequence). Drawing the rest from reference TRBV5-4 and TRBJ2-1, the complete variable domain is ETGVTQSPTHLIKTRGQQVTLRCSSQSGHNTVSWYQQALGQGPQFIFQYYREEENGRGNFPPRFSGLQFPNYSSELNVNALELDDSALYLCASRGPPYNEQFFGPGTRLTVL.

In its sample, this clonotype was seen once. The chain uses TRBV4-2 and TRBJ2-3; the match to TRBD2 covers 8 bases. The CDR3 consists of 14 residues. V shed 4 bases and J 4 bases; nucleotides not matched to a gene: 4. CDR1 is LGHNA, CDR2 YNFKEQ, per germline. The CDR3 nucleotides read TGTGCCAGCAGCCGGAGCGGGAGCCCAGATACGCAGTATTTT. Protein: CASSRSGSPDTQYF.

The chain joins TRBV7-2 to TRBJ2-1; 10 nucleotides align to TRBD2. The CDR3 consists of 18 residues. The V gene end was trimmed by 5 bases and the J gene end by 4 bases; junction bases not matched to a gene: 14. Germline V gene sequence: CDR1 SGHTA, CDR2 FQGNSA. The CDR3, as DNA: TGTGCCAGCAGCCCCCCCTTGAGCGGGGGGGCTAGTTACAATGAGCAGTTCTTC. Its translation is CASSPPLSGGASYNEQFF. Filled out from reference TRBV7-2 and TRBJ2-1, the complete variable domain reads GAGVSQSPSNKVTEKGKDVELRCDPISGHTALYWYRQSLGQGLEFLIYFQGNSAPDKSGLPSDRFSAERTGGSVSTLTIQRTQQEDSAVYLCASSPPLSGGASYNEQFFGPGTRLTVL.

This rearrangement joins TRBV4-1 to TRBJ2-1, with 8 bases lining up with TRBD1. CDR1 MGHRA and CDR2 YSYEKL come from the germline V gene. The CDR3 loop spans 16 amino acids. V lost 0 bases and J lost 9; bases outside the gene matches: 10. The CDR3 region has the DNA TGCGCCAGCAGCCAAGACCGCGGGACAGGCAATTCTGAGCAGTTCTTC. Amino acids: CASSQDRGTGNSEQFF.

The rearrangement uses TRBV20-1 and TRBJ2-3, with D tentatively TRBD2 (5 bases). The CDR3 has 15 residues. Germline V gene lookup returns CDR1 DFQATT and CDR2 SNEGSKA (reference sequence). Between the trimmed V and J ends, which lost 0 bases and 2 bases, there was a span of 12 bases. The CDR3 loop reads CSARDPSINTDTQYF. CDR3 sequence (DNA): TGCAGTGCTAGAGACCCTAGCATAAACACAGATACGCAGTATTTT.

The J gene is TRBJ1-2, the V gene TRBV4-1; D perhaps matches TRBD1 (5 bases). Trimming cost V 4 bases and J 3 bases, with 12 bases left between them. CDR1 is MGHRA, CDR2 YSYEKL, per germline. The CDR3 is made up of 14 amino acids. This CDR3 reads CASSRTTVDYGYTF. CDR3 nucleotides: TGCGCCAGCAGCCGGACAACGGTCGACTATGGCTACACCTTC.

The chain links TRBV6-1 to TRBJ2-5; D not certain. CDR3 length: 16 residues. Trimming cost V 1 base and J 2 bases, with 14 bases left between them. CDR1 MNHNS and CDR2 SASEGT come from the germline V gene. Here the CDR3 DNA reads TGTGCCAGCAGTGAAGTTGGAACTGTAATACAAGAGACCCAGTACTTC. It is translated as CASSEVGTVIQETQYF.

The genes are TRBV27 and TRBJ2-5; the D is unclear. The J call may be incorrect, as the DNA end agrees better with TRBJ2-7. The CDR3 totals 14 residues. Per the germline V gene, CDR1 is MNHEY and CDR2 is SMNVEV (reference sequence). Here the CDR3 DNA reads TGTGCCAGCAGTTTATGGCTGGGAAACTACGAGCAGTACTTC. Protein sequence: CASSLWLGNYEQYF.

This sequence joins TRBV13 and TRBJ2-3, with 9 bases identical to TRBD2. This CDR3 has 17 residues. The J segment lost 0 bases and the V segment lost 5 bases, leaving 9 bases of the junction unmatched. The germline gives CDR1 PRHDT, CDR2 FYEKMQ (reference sequence). CDR3 sequence reads: CASSREAGGPSTDTQYF. As DNA, the CDR3 is TGTGCCAGCAGCCGTGAGGCGGGGGGGCCGAGCACAGATACGCAGTATTTT.

The count of this clonotype is one. The CDR3 is CASTHLVGTDLTDTQYF. In nucleotides, the CDR3 is TGTGCCAGCACCCATCTAGTCGGAACAGACCTCACAGATACGCAGTATTTT. The chain has TRBV7-9 and TRBJ2-3; no reliable D call. The CDR3 is 17 residues long. The germline V gene has CDR1 SEHNR and CDR2 FQNEAQ (reference sequence). Trimming stripped 7 bases from V and 2 bases from J, with 22 bases between.

V is TRBV28 and J is TRBJ2-3; D is possibly TRBD2 (7 bases). The V end was cut by 7 bases, the J end by 2 bases, with 13 bases between. Germline lookup yields CDR1 MDHEN and CDR2 SYDVKM. This CDR3 has 14 residues. As DNA, the CDR3 is TGTGCCAGCATTCTCGGGGGGCCCACAGATACGCAGTATTTT. The encoded protein is CASILGGPTDTQYF.

This chain connects TRBV7-6 to TRBJ1-1; no definite D call. The length of the CDR3 is 16 residues. Trimming removed 5 bases from V and 4 bases from J, with 20 bases in between. Per the germline V gene, CDR1 is SGHVS and CDR2 is FNYEAQ. CDR3 sequence (DNA): TGTGCCAGCAGCGGCGAATCGGGTCTGGAATTCACTGAAGCTTTCTTT. This translates into CASSGESGLEFTEAFF.

The CDR3 bases are TGCAGTGCTTTTCACGCAGATACGCAGTATTTT. Translation gives CSAFHADTQYF. V usage is TRBV20-1 and J usage is TRBJ2-3; no reliable D call. The CDR3 is made up of 11 amino acids. V was cut by 5 bases and J by 4 bases, with 7 bases left in between. Germline V gene lookup returns CDR1 DFQATT and CDR2 SNEGSKA (reference sequence).

The chain carries TRBV20-1 and TRBJ2-7, with 9 bases aligning to TRBD2. The CDR3 length is 15 residues. The J segment lost 2 bases and the V segment lost 3 bases, leaving 8 bases of the junction unmatched. Germline-derived CDR1 and CDR2 are DFQATT and SNEGSKA (reference sequence). The CDR3 loop reads CSARAWTSAPYEQYF. The CDR3 nucleotides read TGCAGTGCTAGGGCTTGGACTAGCGCGCCCTACGAGCAGTACTTC.

The sample holds one count of this clonotype. The chain is built from TRBV5-1 and TRBJ1-1; a weak D match, TRBD1 (5 bases). V lost 4 bases to trimming and J lost 1 base, with 14 bases between them. The CDR3 length is 15 residues. Germline V gene lookup returns CDR1 SGHRS and CDR2 YFSETQ. CDR3 DNA sequence: TGCGCCAGCAGCCCGCGGGGGGTGAAGAACACTGAAGCTTTCTTT. It encodes CASSPRGVKNTEAFF.

The chain recombines TRBV28 with TRBJ2-3; D is tentatively TRBD1 or TRBD2 (5 bases each). Trimming shortened V by 7 bases and J by 3 bases, and 17 bases separated the two germline ends. CDR3 length equals 15 residues. Germline assignment: CDR1 MDHEN and CDR2 SYDVKM. The CDR3 DNA follows: TGTGCCAGCACCTTGGGGACCCTAAGGACAGATACGCAGTATTTT. Protein sequence: CASTLGTLRTDTQYF.

J is TRBJ2-7 and V is TRBV20-1; no definite D call. CDR3 size: 13 residues. The V gene lost 6 bases and the J gene lost 7 bases, with 19 bases spanning the gap. Germline CDR1 is DFQATT and CDR2 is SNEGSKA (reference sequence). The CDR3: CSALSLNGNEQYF. CDR3 coding DNA: TGCAGTGCCCTTAGCCTAAACGGCAATGAGCAGTACTTC.

The rearrangement joins TRBV6-5 to TRBJ2-3; the match to TRBD1 covers 8 bases. Trimming at V came to 2 bases and at J to 5 bases, leaving 15 bases not matched to a gene. From germline, CDR1 is MNHEY and CDR2 SVGAGI. CDR3 size: 18 residues. The DNA for the CDR3 is TGTGCCAGCAGTTACCCGTCCGCTTTGACAGGGGTAGTAGATACGCAGTATTTT. It is translated as CASSYPSALTGVVDTQYF.

The chain carries TRBV4-1 and TRBJ1-5, with 8 bases fitting TRBD1. CDR1 is MGHRA, CDR2 YSYEKL, per germline. The CDR3 length is 15 residues. V dropped 4 bases and J dropped 4; count of bases not matched to a gene: 6. The CDR3 loop is CASSPEDRVNQPQHF. CDR3 DNA: TGCGCCAGCAGCCCAGAGGACAGGGTGAATCAGCCCCAGCATTTT.

The chain combines TRBV24-1 with TRBJ2-1; TRBD1 might be the D (5 bases). Trimming took off 6 bases at V and 8 bases at J, with 7 bases between the two ends. Germline CDR1 reads KGHDR; CDR2 reads SFDVKD. This CDR3 region has 11 residues. The CDR3 nucleotides are TGTGCCACCAGTAGGGGTGATGAGCAGTTCTTC. This encodes CATSRGDEQFF.

This chain uses TRBV27 with TRBJ1-1; 11 positions match TRBD1. Germline-derived CDR1 and CDR2 are MNHEY and SMNVEV (reference sequence). The CDR3 is made up of 16 amino acids. Unmatched junction bases numbered 10, after V lost 5 bases and J lost 5 bases. The DNA of the CDR3 is TGTGCCAGCAGTCGATCCCCGGGGACAGGGGGAACTGAAGCTTTCTTT. This sequence encodes CASSRSPGTGGTEAFF.

This clonotype showed up just a few times. Here the CDR3 reads CASRQGNDEQYF. In nucleotides, the CDR3 is TGTGCCAGCAGACAGGGAAATGACGAGCAGTACTTC. The V gene is TRBV27, the J gene TRBJ2-5; TRBD1 is a possible D gene (6 bases). The J call is doubtful: the DNA matches TRBJ2-7 better. Per germline, CDR1 MNHEY and CDR2 SMNVEV (reference sequence). The CDR3 spans 12 residues.

This chain connects TRBV7-6 to TRBJ2-1, with 9 positions matching TRBD1. The CDR3 sequence is 15 residues long. The germline V gene encodes CDR1 SGHVS and CDR2 FNYEAQ. The ends lost 5 bases at V and 4 bases at J; junction bases unmatched: 6. CDR3 nucleotides: TGTGCCAGCAGCCTCCCGGGACAGGGTTACAATGAGCAGTTCTTC. Translation gives CASSLPGQGYNEQFF.

This clonotype was seen a few times. V gene TRBV18 combines with J gene TRBJ2-3, with D uncertain. The CDR3 extends over 13 amino acids. The germline gives CDR1 KGHSH, CDR2 LQKENI. The V end was cut by 2 bases, the J end by 10 bases, with 13 bases between. The chain's CDR3 is CASSPNGDTAQYF. In DNA form, the CDR3 reads TGTGCCAGCTCACCAAATGGAGATACGGCGCAGTATTTT.

CDR3 nucleotide sequence: TGCAGTGCTCAGGACGGTAATCAGCCCCAGCATTTT. Encoded protein: CSAQDGNQPQHF. The chain has TRBV20-1 and TRBJ1-5, with D unresolved. V lost 5 bases to trimming and J lost 4 bases, with 9 bases between them. The CDR3 spans 12 residues. Germline V gene data show CDR1 as DFQATT and CDR2 as SNEGSKA (reference sequence).

The V and J genes are TRBV7-2 and TRBJ2-3; 7 nucleotides align to TRBD1. The V and J ends lost 8 bases and 0 bases, in that order; junction bases with no gene match: 8. Germline CDR1 SGHTA, CDR2 FQGNSA. The length of the CDR3 is 15 residues. Here the CDR3 reads CASGIQGKSTDTQYF. The CDR3 DNA reads TGTGCCAGCGGAATACAGGGGAAGAGCACAGATACGCAGTATTTT.

This clonotype was detected a few times. V usage is TRBV10-3 and J usage is TRBJ2-7; D gene ambiguous. The tail of the sequence fits TRBJ2-5 better, so the J call may be wrong. The CDR3 covers 12 residues. Germline loops: CDR1 ENHRY, CDR2 SYGVKD. CDR3 region: CAIRQTGMTQYF. CDR3 nucleotide sequence: TGTGCCATCCGGCAGACCGGAATGACCCAGTACTTC.

This clonotype is a singleton in its sample. The chain links TRBV20-1 to TRBJ2-1; 11 bases are shared with TRBD2. CDR3 length: 15 amino acids. Germline values: CDR1 DFQATT, CDR2 SNEGSKA (reference sequence). V was pared by 3 bases and J by 4 bases, with 5 bases of the junction left unmatched. As DNA, the CDR3 is TGCAGTGCTAGGCCTAGCGGGAGGAGGTACAATGAGCAGTTCTTC. Protein: CSARPSGRRYNEQFF.